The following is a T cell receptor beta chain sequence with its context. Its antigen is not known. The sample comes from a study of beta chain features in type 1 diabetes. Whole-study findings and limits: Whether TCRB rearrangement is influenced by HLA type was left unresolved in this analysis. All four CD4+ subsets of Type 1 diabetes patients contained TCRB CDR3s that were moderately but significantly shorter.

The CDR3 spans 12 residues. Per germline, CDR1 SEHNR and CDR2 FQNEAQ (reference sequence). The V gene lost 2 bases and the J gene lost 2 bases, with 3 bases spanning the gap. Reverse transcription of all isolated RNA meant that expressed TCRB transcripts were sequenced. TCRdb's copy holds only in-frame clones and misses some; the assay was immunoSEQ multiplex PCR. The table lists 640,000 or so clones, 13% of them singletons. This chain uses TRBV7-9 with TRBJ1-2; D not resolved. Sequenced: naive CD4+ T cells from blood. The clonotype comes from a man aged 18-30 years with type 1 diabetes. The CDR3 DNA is TGTGCCAGCAGCTTAAAGAACTATGGCTACACCTTC. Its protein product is CASSLKNYGYTF.